The sequence of this T cell receptor (beta chain) was determined in a study of lymphopenia after photon versus proton radiotherapy. The CDR3 consists of 16 residues. Germline CDR1 is SGDLS and CDR2 is YYNGEE. V was cut by 0 bases and J by 0 bases, with 11 bases left in between. TCRdb's copy holds only in-frame clones and misses some; the assay was immunoSEQ multiplex PCR. This sample has approximately 65,000 clones, with under 95% found just once. This TCR came from an older woman with pancreatic cancer. The source was peripheral blood, collected from a patient treated with photon-based radiotherapy. V gene TRBV9 combines with J gene TRBJ2-3; D may match TRBD1 or TRBD2 (5 bases each). In DNA, the CDR3 is TGTGCCAGCAGCGTAGCCCCCGGGGCTAGCACAGATACGCAGTATTTT. It is translated as CASSVAPGASTDTQYF.